This TCR beta chain emerged from a study of control samples from healthy donors and cancer patients. TCRdb keeps only in-frame clones here, not all; method: immunoSEQ multiplex PCR. The table lists some 130,000 clones, 75% to 95% of them singletons. Losses at the gene ends were 4 bases for V and 3 bases for J; bases not matched to a gene: 5. The CDR3 sequence is 14 residues long. The germline V gene encodes CDR1 LNHDA and CDR2 SQIVND (reference sequence). This TCR derives from a man aged 35-49 years in good health. The sequenced sample consisted of blood. This rearrangement joins TRBV19 to TRBJ2-5; 7 nucleotides match TRBD1. CDR3 sequence reads: CASSKPGQKETQYF. Written as DNA, the CDR3 is TGTGCCAGTAGTAAACCGGGACAGAAAGAGACCCAGTACTTC.